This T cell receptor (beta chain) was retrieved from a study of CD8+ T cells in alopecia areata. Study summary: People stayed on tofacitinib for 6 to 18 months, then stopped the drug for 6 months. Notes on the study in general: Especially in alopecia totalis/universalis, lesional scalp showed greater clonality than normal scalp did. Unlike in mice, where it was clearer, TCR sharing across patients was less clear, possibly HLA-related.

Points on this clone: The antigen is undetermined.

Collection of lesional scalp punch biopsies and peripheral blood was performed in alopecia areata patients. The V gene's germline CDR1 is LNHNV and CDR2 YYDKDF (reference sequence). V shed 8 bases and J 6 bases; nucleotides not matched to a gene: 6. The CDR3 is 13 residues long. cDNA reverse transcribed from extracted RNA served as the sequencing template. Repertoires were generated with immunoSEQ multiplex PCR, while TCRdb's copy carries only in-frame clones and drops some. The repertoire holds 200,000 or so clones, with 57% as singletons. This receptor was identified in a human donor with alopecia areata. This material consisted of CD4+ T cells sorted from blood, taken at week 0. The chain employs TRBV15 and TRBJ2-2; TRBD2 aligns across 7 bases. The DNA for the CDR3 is TGTGCCACCGGCGGGAGTATCCCCGGGGAGCTGTTTTTT. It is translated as CATGGSIPGELFF.